The clone carrying this T cell receptor beta chain came up a few times. As yet, its antigen is unknown. The sample belongs to a study of cytomegalovirus exposure and HLA in healthy donors. Turning to the study itself: Earlier work reported 117 million unique TCR beta sequences from about 180 million T cells. Inside one of the first data releases sat 80 million to 95 million unique TCRs taken from HLA-typed donors.

Study-wide findings and caveats: The study listed around 150 cytomegalovirus-associated TCR beta chains. It was assumed in the presence/absence analyses that sequencing depth was roughly uniform across donors.

Germline CDR1 and CDR2: MNHEY and SVGAGI. The CDR3 runs 15 residues. V dropped 5 bases and J dropped 1; count of bases not matched to a gene: 6. The PCR had 60 Vbeta and 13 Jbeta primers. The repertoire was sequenced with immunoSEQ multiplex PCR; TCRdb's copy has only in-frame clones and lacks some. The table records fewer than 150,000 clones, roughly three quarters of them present only once. Specimen: PBMCs. The receptor comes from a man aged 25-45 years in good health and CMV-seronegative. V usage is TRBV6-5 and J usage is TRBJ2-3; 7 bases agree with TRBD2. The CDR3 DNA is TGTGCCAGCAGTCCCCCTGGGAGGGGCACAGATACGCAGTATTTT. Encoded protein: CASSPPGRGTDTQYF.